The 21 T cell receptor beta chains below come from one sample, sequenced in a study of blood T cell repertoires in COVID-19. Sequencing used immunoSEQ multiplex PCR; TCRdb keeps in-frame clones, though not all of them. The sample shows 55,000 to 90,000 clones, more than 75% of them seen only once. The sample was peripheral blood. These TCRs come from a woman in her sixties or seventies with acute or convalescent COVID-19.

The V and J genes are TRBV2 and TRBJ2-3, with D tentatively TRBD2 (6 bases). The germline CDR1 and CDR2 sequences are SNHLY and FYNNEI. Trimming shortened V by 6 bases and J by 6 bases, and 19 bases separated the two germline ends. The CDR3 is made up of 15 amino acids. The DNA for the CDR3 is TGTGCCAGCAGCTACCGGGACTCCGAGGGGGATACGCAGTATTTT. Translating gives CASSYRDSEGDTQYF.

The chain has TRBV5-6 and TRBJ1-3, with no clear D. Germline V lookup: CDR1 SGHDT, CDR2 YYEEEE. The CDR3 is made up of 15 amino acids. Trimming cost V 0 bases and J 0 bases, with 7 bases left between them. CDR3 sequence: CASSLDWSSGNTIYF. The DNA for the CDR3 is TGTGCCAGCAGCTTGGATTGGAGCTCTGGAAACACCATATATTTT.

This chain uses TRBV5-5 with TRBJ1-4; 7 bases agree with TRBD1. Germline values: CDR1 SGHKS, CDR2 YYEKEE (reference sequence). V gave up 3 bases and J gave up 8 bases; unmatched junction bases: 10. This CDR3 contains 15 residues. The CDR3 bases are TGTGCCAGCAGCTGGGGGGACAGTCGCGGAGAAAAACTGTTTTTT. This translates into CASSWGDSRGEKLFF.

The chain recombines TRBV7-9 with TRBJ1-1; perhaps TRBD1 as D (5 bases). Germline lookup yields CDR1 SEHNR and CDR2 FQNEAQ (reference sequence). CDR3 length: 15 amino acids. V lost 4 bases, J lost 5 bases, and 17 bases lay in between. The CDR3 DNA reads as TGTGCCAGCAGCTCCCTGGGTGGGGGAGGAACTGAAGCTTTCTTT. Amino acids: CASSSLGGGGTEAFF. Full variable domain (missing parts from reference TRBV7-9 and TRBJ1-1): DTGVSQNPRHKITKRGQNVTFRCDPISEHNRLYWYRQTLGQGPEFLTYFQNEAQLEKSRLLSDRFSAERPKGSFSTLEIQRTEQGDSAMYLCASSSLGGGGTEAFFGQGTRLTVV.

This chain uses TRBV2 with TRBJ2-5, with a weak D call TRBD1 (5 bases). CDR1 SNHLY and CDR2 FYNNEI come from the germline V gene. V was shortened by 6 bases and J by 2 bases, with 7 bases between the two germline ends. This CDR3 spans 12 amino acids. CDR3 sequence reads: CASRTVQETQYF. CDR3 coding DNA: TGTGCCAGCAGGACAGTTCAAGAGACCCAGTACTTC.

The chain recombines TRBV2 with TRBJ2-3; TRBD2 is a possible D gene (6 bases). V was trimmed by 7 bases and J by 6 bases, leaving 14 bases between them. CDR3 size: 13 residues. Germline V gives CDR1 SNHLY, CDR2 FYNNEI. CDR3 protein: CASTSGLEDTQYF. The CDR3 nucleotides read TGTGCCAGCACGTCGGGACTGGAGGATACGCAGTATTTT. The full variable domain, rest sourced from reference TRBV2 and TRBJ2-3, is EPEVTQTPSHQVTQMGQEVILRCVPISNHLYFYWYRQILGQKVEFLVSFYNNEISEKSEIFDDQFSVERPDGSNFTLKIRSTKLEDSAMYFCASTSGLEDTQYFGPGTRLTVL.

The genes are TRBV5-1 and TRBJ2-7; TRBD1 aligns across 7 bases. CDR1 is SGHRS and CDR2 is YFSETQ in the germline V gene. CDR3 length equals 14 residues. Trimming at V came to 0 bases and at J to 4 bases, leaving 4 bases not matched to a gene. CDR3 coding DNA: TGCGCCAGCAGCTTGGGGGGACAGTTGTACGAGCAGTACTTC. This sequence encodes CASSLGGQLYEQYF.

This chain joins TRBV7-8 and TRBJ2-7, with D unclear. Germline V gene data show CDR1 as SGHVS and CDR2 as FQNEAQ. This CDR3 spans 12 amino acids. Trimming pared 5 bases from V and 0 bases from J, leaving 5 bases between. CDR3 DNA sequence: TGTGCCAGCAGCCCGAGCTCCTACGAGCAGTACTTC. Encoded protein: CASSPSSYEQYF.

The V and J genes are TRBV12-5 and TRBJ2-2, with 9 bases lining up with TRBD1. V lost 4 bases and J lost 2; bases outside the gene matches: 5. Germline lookup yields CDR1 LGHNT and CDR2 FRNRAP. CDR3 length: 16 residues. The CDR3 sequence is CASGSTGGSNTGELFF. In nucleotides, the CDR3 is TGTGCTAGTGGTTCCACAGGGGGCTCAAACACCGGGGAGCTGTTTTTT.

The chain is built from TRBV3-1 (or the pseudogene TRBV3-2) and TRBJ1-1, with D possibly TRBD1 on 5 matching bases. CDR3 length: 15 residues. Germline lookup yields CDR1 LGHDT and CDR2 YNNKEL (reference sequence). V lost 0 bases, J lost 1 base, and 9 bases lay in between. The CDR3, as DNA: TGTGCCAGCAGCCAAGACCGTGACAGGAACACTGAAGCTTTCTTT. It yields the protein CASSQDRDRNTEAFF.

The chain is built from TRBV6-5 and TRBJ1-2; 9 bases are shared with TRBD1. CDR3 length: 15 residues. The germline gives CDR1 MNHEY, CDR2 SVGAGI. Germline trimming cut 6 bases from V and 4 bases from J; bases unmatched to any gene: 9. The CDR3 region has the DNA TGTGCCAGCAGGTTTACAGGGGGCGCCAGCTATGGCTACACCTTC. Its protein product is CASRFTGGASYGYTF.

The rearrangement uses TRBV4-1 and TRBJ2-3; unclear D gene. Trimming removed 2 bases from V and 0 bases from J, with 9 bases in between. Germline assignment: CDR1 MGHRA and CDR2 YSYEKL. CDR3 length equals 15 residues. The CDR3 nucleotides read TGCGCCAGCAGCCAACTTACAGTTAGCACAGATACGCAGTATTTT. Translated, it gives CASSQLTVSTDTQYF.

In DNA form, the CDR3 reads TGTGCCAGCAGCCCAGGGGGGAGCACAGATACGCAGTATTTT. Protein product: CASSPGGSTDTQYF. The rearrangement uses TRBV21-1 and TRBJ2-3; the DNA was not compared with TRBD1, the D call given in the table. TRBV21-1 is reported as a pseudogene. This CDR3 spans 14 amino acids.

The chain joins TRBV18 to TRBJ2-3; 8 bases agree with TRBD2. The CDR3 consists of 15 residues. The V gene end was trimmed by 3 bases and the J gene end by 3 bases; junction bases not matched to a gene: 5. Germline CDR1 is KGHSH and CDR2 is LQKENI. The CDR3 reads CASSPTSGDTDTQYF. The DNA of the CDR3 is TGTGCCAGCTCACCCACTAGCGGAGATACAGATACGCAGTATTTT.

The chain is built from TRBV19 and TRBJ1-6; a weak D match, TRBD1 (5 bases). Germline V gene data show CDR1 as LNHDA and CDR2 as SQIVND (reference sequence). There are 13 residues in the CDR3. V was pared by 6 bases and J by 9 bases, with 12 bases between. In nucleotides, the CDR3 is TGTGCCAGTAGCCAGGGAGGGACTTCACCCCTCCACTTT. Protein product: CASSQGGTSPLHF.

This clone was observed a few times. The chain employs TRBV6-5 and TRBJ1-4; unclear D gene. The CDR3 runs 12 residues. Between the trimmed V and J ends, which lost 4 bases and 7 bases, there was a span of 7 bases. Germline CDR1 MNHEY, CDR2 SVGAGI. This chain's CDR3 is CASSSRGEKLFF. The CDR3, as DNA: TGTGCCAGCAGTTCACGGGGTGAAAAACTGTTTTTT.

V is TRBV5-1 and J is TRBJ2-2; 10 positions match TRBD2. Germline CDR1 SGHRS, CDR2 YFSETQ. The CDR3 totals 15 residues. V was clipped by 2 bases and J by 6 bases; unmatched bases: 4. CDR3 amino acids: CASSFSSGGAGELFF. The CDR3 nucleotides are TGCGCCAGCAGCTTCTCGAGCGGGGGGGCCGGGGAGCTGTTTTTT.

The chain couples TRBV5-1 to TRBJ2-7; D is possibly TRBD1 (5 bases). The CDR3 runs 15 residues. Per germline, CDR1 SGHRS and CDR2 YFSETQ. With 4 bases removed from V and 1 base from J, the gap between germline ends came to 15 bases. The CDR3 nucleotides read TGCGCCAGCAGCGTTGGGCCCAGGGAATCCTACGAGCAGTACTTC. It translates to CASSVGPRESYEQYF.

J is TRBJ2-7 and V is TRBV5-8, with TRBD1 identical over 7 bases. The CDR3 spans 14 residues. Germline values: CDR1 SGHTS, CDR2 YDEGEE. Germline trimming cut 0 bases from V and 5 bases from J; bases unmatched to any gene: 5. The chain's CDR3 is CASSLDRGKNEQYF. The CDR3 DNA is TGTGCCAGCAGCTTGGACAGGGGAAAGAACGAGCAGTACTTC.

The rearrangement joins TRBV19 to TRBJ1-4; D remains unclear. Germline V gene lookup returns CDR1 LNHDA and CDR2 SQIVND (reference sequence). The CDR3 has 16 amino acids. The V gene lost 1 base and the J gene lost 0 bases, with 9 bases spanning the gap. The CDR3 bases are TGTGCCAGTAGTATAGTCTTAACAGCAACTAATGAAAAACTGTTTTTT. Protein sequence: CASSIVLTATNEKLFF.

In its sample, this clone was seen a few times. The V and J genes are TRBV28 and TRBJ1-3, with D perhaps TRBD1 (5 bases). The length of the CDR3 is 14 residues. Germline CDR1 and CDR2: MDHEN and SYDVKM. The V end lost 10 bases, the J end lost 4 bases, and 17 bases lay between the germline ends. The CDR3 sequence is CATLGGVGGNTIYF. DNA of the CDR3: TGTGCCACCCTAGGAGGGGTTGGAGGAAACACCATATATTTT.